Given below is one T cell receptor (beta chain) in context. Its antigen is currently unknown. V shed 2 bases and J shed 2 bases, with 10 bases lying between them. The CDR3 loop spans 15 amino acids. CDR1 is LNHDA and CDR2 is SQIVND in the germline V gene (reference sequence). The data were obtained in a study of cytomegalovirus exposure and HLA in healthy donors. Study findings and constraints: Previously analyzed data showed that most TCR beta V segments were productive at a frequency of about 90% or about 30%. Most TCR sequences showed up rarely, but some public TCRs showed up in many donors. Later examination showed HLA-associated TCR beta chains had greater clonal expansion than equally common others.

PCR amplification relied on 60 Vbeta primers (plus 13 Jbeta primers). Data came from immunoSEQ multiplex PCR; TCRdb stores just in-frame clones and leaves some out. There are approximately 180,000 clones in the sample; approximately 85% occur only once, and roughly 5.2% lies in the top ten. The V gene is TRBV19, the J gene TRBJ1-5, with D possibly matching TRBD1 (5 bases). The sequenced material came from PBMCs. This TCR came from a girl aged 10 to 17 in good health and CMV-seropositive. The CDR3 region is CASSITWGGNQPQHF. The DNA for the CDR3 is TGTGCCAGTAGTATAACCTGGGGGGGCAATCAGCCCCAGCATTTT.